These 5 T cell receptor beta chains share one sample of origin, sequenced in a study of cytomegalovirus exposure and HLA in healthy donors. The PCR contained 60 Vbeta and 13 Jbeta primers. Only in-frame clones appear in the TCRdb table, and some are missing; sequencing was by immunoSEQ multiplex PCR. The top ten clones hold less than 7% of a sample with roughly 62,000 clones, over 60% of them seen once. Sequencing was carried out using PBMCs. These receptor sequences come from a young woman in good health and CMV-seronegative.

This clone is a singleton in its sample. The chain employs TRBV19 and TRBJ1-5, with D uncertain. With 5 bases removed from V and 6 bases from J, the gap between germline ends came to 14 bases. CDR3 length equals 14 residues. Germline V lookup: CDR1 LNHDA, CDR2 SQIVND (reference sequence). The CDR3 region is CASSEPSYRQPQHF. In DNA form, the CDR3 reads TGTGCCAGTAGTGAGCCAAGTTATCGTCAGCCCCAGCATTTT.

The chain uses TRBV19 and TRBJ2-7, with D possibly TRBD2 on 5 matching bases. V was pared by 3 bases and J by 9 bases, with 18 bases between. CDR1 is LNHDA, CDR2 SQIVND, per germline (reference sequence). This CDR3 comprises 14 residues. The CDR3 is CASSMAGINTGQYF. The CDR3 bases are TGTGCCAGTAGTATGGCGGGTATCAATACGGGGCAGTACTTC.

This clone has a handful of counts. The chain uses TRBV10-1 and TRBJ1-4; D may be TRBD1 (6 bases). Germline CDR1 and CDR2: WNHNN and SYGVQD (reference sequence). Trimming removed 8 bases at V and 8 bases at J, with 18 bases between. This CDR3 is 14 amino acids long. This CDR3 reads CASANGDNDEKLFF. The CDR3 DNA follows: TGCGCCAGCGCTAACGGGGACAACGACGAAAAACTGTTTTTT.

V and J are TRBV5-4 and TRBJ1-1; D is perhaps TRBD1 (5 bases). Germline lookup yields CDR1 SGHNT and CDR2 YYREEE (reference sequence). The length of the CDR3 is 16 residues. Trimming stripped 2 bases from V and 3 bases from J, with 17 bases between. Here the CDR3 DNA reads TGTGCCAGCAGCTTTGTGACTCGGGGGATGGACACTGAAGCTTTCTTT. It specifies CASSFVTRGMDTEAFF.

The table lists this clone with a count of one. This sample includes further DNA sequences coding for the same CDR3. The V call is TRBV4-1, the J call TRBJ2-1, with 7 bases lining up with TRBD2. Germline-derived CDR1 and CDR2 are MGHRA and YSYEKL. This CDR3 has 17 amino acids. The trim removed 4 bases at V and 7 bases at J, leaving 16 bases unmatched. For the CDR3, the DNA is TGCGCCAGCAGCCCGGAGCGACTAGCATCGTATTATAATGAGCAGTTCTTC. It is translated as CASSPERLASYYNEQFF.